One and the same sample provided the 21 T cell receptor beta chains below, sequenced in a study of T cell changes during pregnancy in multiple sclerosis. The assay was immunoSEQ multiplex PCR, and TCRdb's table has in-frame clones only and misses some. The sample lists 55,000 to 80,000 clones; about 90% were seen once. The input for sequencing was peripheral blood, taken after pregnancy. The receptors were gathered from a female donor in good health, enrolled as a control in a pregnancy study.

The rearrangement uses TRBV28 and TRBJ1-6; the D gene is possibly TRBD1 (5 bases). Trimming removed 3 bases from V and 3 bases from J, with 12 bases in between. The CDR3 has 16 residues. The germline V gene has CDR1 MDHEN and CDR2 SYDVKM. The CDR3 coding sequence is TGTGCCAGCAGTTTGGGCAGGGTGGACTATAATTCACCCCTCCACTTT. This translates into CASSLGRVDYNSPLHF.

V gene TRBV5-4 combines with J gene TRBJ2-3, with D perhaps matching TRBD1 (5 bases). Germline V lookup: CDR1 SGHNT, CDR2 YYREEE (reference sequence). Trimming left V 1 base short and J 5 bases short, with 11 bases between. This CDR3 is 14 amino acids long. For the CDR3, the DNA is TGTGCCAGCAGCTTGAGCAGGGCGAAAGATACGCAGTATTTT. This sequence encodes CASSLSRAKDTQYF.

V is TRBV9 and J is TRBJ2-3; possibly TRBD1 for D (6 bases). Trimming cost V 3 bases and J 3 bases, with 20 bases left between them. The CDR3 totals 17 residues. The germline V gene has CDR1 SGDLS and CDR2 YYNGEE. CDR3 DNA sequence: TGTGCCAGCAGCGCGGGACACCTTAAGGCTGTTACAGATACGCAGTATTTT. It is translated as CASSAGHLKAVTDTQYF.

The chain is built from TRBV19 and TRBJ1-6; D gene ambiguous. Germline CDR1 reads LNHDA; CDR2 reads SQIVND (reference sequence). This CDR3 is built from 13 residues. V lost 3 bases, J lost 11 bases, and 11 bases lay in between. The CDR3 is CASSIPQDAPLHF. The CDR3 bases are TGTGCCAGTAGTATCCCCCAGGATGCACCCCTCCACTTT.

The DNA for the CDR3 is TGTGCCAGCTCACCATTAGCAGCGGGGGGGACCTACGAGCAGTACTTC. It yields the protein CASSPLAAGGTYEQYF. The gene calls are TRBV18 and TRBJ2-7; the match to TRBD2 covers 10 bases. The CDR3 is 16 amino acids. Germline-derived CDR1 and CDR2 are KGHSH and LQKENI. Trimming removed 2 bases from V and 2 bases from J; junction bases left unmatched: 6.

The chain couples TRBV14 to TRBJ2-7, with 9 bases aligning to TRBD1. Germline assignment: CDR1 SGHDN and CDR2 FVKESK. The CDR3 extends over 15 amino acids. J gave up 4 bases and V 3 bases, and 7 bases lay outside the gene matches. The CDR3 reads CASSHGQGITYEQYF. In DNA, the CDR3 is TGTGCCAGCAGCCACGGACAGGGGATTACATACGAGCAGTACTTC.

V and J are TRBV15 and TRBJ1-1; D is unclear. V dropped 0 bases and J dropped 4 bases, with 9 bases sitting between them. Germline CDR1 reads LNHNV; CDR2 reads YYDKDF (reference sequence). The CDR3 has 14 residues. CDR3 sequence reads: CATSRDTAGTEAFF. The DNA for the CDR3 is TGTGCCACCAGCAGAGACACAGCTGGCACTGAAGCTTTCTTT.

In DNA form, the CDR3 reads TGTGCCAGTAGTGTGGGACTAGCGGGAGGACCGACCTACGAGCAGTACTTC. Protein: CASSVGLAGGPTYEQYF. The chain recombines TRBV19 with TRBJ2-7; 15 positions agree with TRBD2. The junction had 7 bases not matched to a gene; V was cut back by 5 bases and J by 2 bases. The CDR3 sequence is 17 residues long. Per the germline V gene, CDR1 is LNHDA and CDR2 is SQIVND (reference sequence).

This chain links TRBV6-1 with TRBJ1-2; the D gene is possibly TRBD1 (5 bases). Germline V CDR1 and CDR2: MNHNS, SASEGT. CDR3 size: 12 residues. V gave up 6 bases and J gave up 4 bases, with 9 bases separating them. This CDR3 reads CASSRVRYGYTF. CDR3 DNA: TGTGCCAGCAGCAGGGTCCGCTATGGCTACACCTTC.

V is TRBV25-1 and J is TRBJ1-3; 7 nucleotides agree with TRBD1. The junction had 7 bases not matched to a gene; V was cut back by 8 bases and J by 6 bases. The CDR3 length is 13 residues. The germline V gene encodes CDR1 MGHDK and CDR2 SYGVNS. The CDR3 region is CASVEQGINTIYF. In nucleotides, the CDR3 is TGTGCCAGCGTCGAACAGGGGATAAACACCATATATTTT.

This chain links TRBV30 with TRBJ2-7; TRBD1 matches 9 bases. Germline CDR1 is GTSNPN and CDR2 is SVGIG (reference sequence). The CDR3 totals 14 residues. V dropped 4 bases and J dropped 7; count of bases not matched to a gene: 11. CDR3 nucleotides: TGTGCCTGGACCCCACAGGGGGCGCGGGCTGAGCAGTACTTC. Amino acids: CAWTPQGARAEQYF. The variable domain in full, with the rest retrieved from reference TRBV30 and TRBJ2-7, is SQTIHQWPATLVQPVGSPLSLECTVEGTSNPNLYWYRQAAGRGLQLLFYSVGIGQISSEVPQNLSASRPQDRQFILSSKKLLLSDSGFYLCAWTPQGARAEQYFGPGTRLTVT.

For the CDR3, the DNA is TGCGCCAGCAGCTTGCAACGGGGTTTCGAATTTGACTACACCTTC. It translates to CASSLQRGFEFDYTF. This chain connects TRBV5-1 to TRBJ1-2; no firm D call. The germline CDR1 and CDR2 sequences are SGHRS and YFSETQ. The CDR3 has 15 amino acids. The V end lost 1 base, the J end lost 10 bases, and 20 bases lay between the germline ends.

This chain uses TRBV5-4 with TRBJ1-2, with 12 bases aligning to TRBD1. Germline-derived CDR1 and CDR2 are SGHNT and YYREEE (reference sequence). The CDR3 covers 13 residues. With V trimmed by 7 bases and J by 8 bases, 6 bases remained unmatched. The CDR3 is CASGGQGAGGYTF. CDR3 in DNA: TGTGCCAGCGGGGGACAGGGGGCTGGAGGCTACACCTTC.

V is TRBV7-8 and J is TRBJ1-1, with no clear D. The CDR3 runs to 14 residues. V was pared by 1 base and J by 2 bases, with 8 bases between. Per the germline V gene, CDR1 is SGHVS and CDR2 is FQNEAQ. The CDR3 nucleotides read TGTGCCAGCAGCTTAGTCGGCGGAAACACTGAAGCTTTCTTT. Its protein is CASSLVGGNTEAFF.

This rearrangement joins TRBV5-1 to TRBJ1-3; TRBD1 matches at 9 bases. V lost 3 bases and J lost 0; bases outside the gene matches: 1. CDR3 length equals 15 residues. Germline CDR1 is SGHRS and CDR2 is YFSETQ. As DNA, the CDR3 is TGCGCCAGCAGCTGGGGACAGGGCTCTGGAAACACCATATATTTT. Its translation: CASSWGQGSGNTIYF.

The genes are TRBV11-3 and TRBJ1-1, with 7 bases fitting TRBD1. The germline V gene has CDR1 SGHNT and CDR2 YENEEA. After removal of 1 base from V and 5 bases from J, the junction contained 10 bases not matched to a gene. The CDR3 spans 16 residues. Written as DNA, the CDR3 is TGTGCCAGCAGCTTAGTCGCAGGTCAGGGGGGAACTGAAGCTTTCTTT. This translates into CASSLVAGQGGTEAFF. Based on the CDR3 plus reference TRBV11-3 and TRBJ1-1, the full variable domain is EAGVVQSPRYKIIEKKQPVAFWCNPISGHNTLYWYLQNLGQGPELLIRYENEEAVDDSQLPKDRFSAERLKGVDSTLKIQPAELGDSAVYLCASSLVAGQGGTEAFFGQGTRLTVV.

This chain joins TRBV14 and TRBJ1-2; TRBD1 is a possible D gene (5 bases). The CDR3 has 13 amino acids. Deletions cut 4 bases from V and 4 bases from J, with 10 bases between. Germline lookup yields CDR1 SGHDN and CDR2 FVKESK. DNA of the CDR3: TGTGCCAGCAGCCCAGGACACACCTATGGCTACACCTTC. It translates to CASSPGHTYGYTF.

The CDR3 loop is CASSPTNGNTIYF. In nucleotides, the CDR3 is TGCGCCAGCAGCCCTACTAATGGAAACACCATATATTTT. The chain links TRBV5-1 to TRBJ1-3; no reliable D call. V lost 4 bases and J 3 bases, leaving 8 bases between the germline ends. CDR1 and CDR2 (germline): SGHRS, YFSETQ. The CDR3 length is 13 residues.

The J gene is TRBJ2-5, the V gene TRBV10-3; weak D call: TRBD1 (5 bases). CDR1 is ENHRY and CDR2 is SYGVKD in the germline V gene. The CDR3 has 16 residues. V lost 5 bases and J lost 0, with 16 bases in between. As DNA, the CDR3 is TGTGCCATCAGTTGGAGAGCAGGGTCGTACCAAGAGACCCAGTACTTC. Encoded protein: CAISWRAGSYQETQYF.

Only one count was recorded for this clone. CDR3 DNA: TGTGCCAGCAGCCCAGGGGAAAGGACAGGGCAAGAGACCCAGTACTTC. This translates into CASSPGERTGQETQYF. The chain couples TRBV5-4 to TRBJ2-5; 8 bases fit TRBD1. The junction had 10 bases not matched to a gene; V was cut back by 4 bases and J by 2 bases. The length of the CDR3 is 16 residues. Germline values: CDR1 SGHNT, CDR2 YYREEE (reference sequence).

The sample holds one count of this clone. The chain links TRBV5-4 to TRBJ1-2; 9 nucleotides line up with TRBD1. The CDR3 loop spans 15 amino acids. The germline V gene has CDR1 SGHNT and CDR2 YYREEE (reference sequence). V shed 3 bases, J shed 1 base, and the junction held 4 bases outside the gene matches. The CDR3 bases are TGTGCCAGCAGCTGGGGGACAGGGAGTAACTATGGCTACACCTTC. It codes for CASSWGTGSNYGYTF.